Each of the 31 T cell receptor beta chains below was sequenced from the same sample in a study of blood T cell repertoires in COVID-19. Generated by immunoSEQ multiplex PCR, the TCRdb table keeps only in-frame clones and is missing some. The sample has fewer than 250,000 clones, roughly four fifths seen once. The source material was PBMCs or T cells enriched from blood (not recorded which). The receptors stem from a woman in her 40s who had been exposed to COVID-19.

This clone was observed a single time. The CDR3 region is CATGTGTRSNEKLFF. CDR3 nucleotides: TGTGCCACCGGGACAGGGACAAGGTCTAATGAAAAACTGTTTTTT. The rearrangement joins TRBV28 to TRBJ1-4, with 9 bases aligning to TRBD1. Germline-derived CDR1 and CDR2 are MDHEN and SYDVKM. This CDR3 comprises 15 residues. Unmatched junction bases numbered 9, after V lost 10 bases and J lost 3 bases.

The chain's CDR3 is CASSRTGGSEAFF. CDR3 DNA sequence: TGTGCCAGCAGCCGGACAGGGGGCAGTGAAGCTTTCTTT. The chain carries TRBV11-3 and TRBJ1-1; 11 bases align to TRBD1. Per germline, CDR1 SGHNT and CDR2 YENEEA. CDR3 size: 13 residues. V lost 5 bases to trimming and J lost 7 bases; unmatched junction nucleotides: 3.

The gene calls are TRBV7-2 and TRBJ2-5; 7 nucleotides align to TRBD1. This CDR3 comprises 15 residues. V lost 5 bases to trimming and J lost 5 bases; unmatched junction nucleotides: 11. Germline CDR1 and CDR2: SGHTA and FQGNSA. The CDR3, as DNA: TGTGCCAGCAGCCCTAGACAGGGTATGCGGGAGACCCAGTACTTC. Translated: CASSPRQGMRETQYF.

This clone showed up just a few times. This chain uses TRBV24-1 with TRBJ1-1; weak D call: TRBD1 (6 bases). The CDR3 is 16 amino acids. Germline CDR1 reads KGHDR; CDR2 reads SFDVKD. The ends were cut back, 2 bases at V and 4 bases at J, with 16 bases in the middle. DNA for the CDR3: TGTGCCACCAGTGATTCGGACGGGGGGCAGGGCACTGAAGCTTTCTTT. Translated, it gives CATSDSDGGQGTEAFF.

This chain uses TRBV4-2 with TRBJ1-3, with D maybe TRBD1 (6 bases). Trimming took off 1 base at V and 2 bases at J, with 12 bases between the two ends. The germline V gene encodes CDR1 LGHNA and CDR2 YNFKEQ. There are 16 residues in the CDR3. The CDR3 region is CASSQGGRGPGNTIYF. In DNA, the CDR3 is TGTGCCAGCAGCCAAGGGGGCAGGGGCCCTGGAAACACCATATATTTT.

In regard to this clone: One end of the junction does not line up with germline, which may come from a read error. The chain combines TRBV6-2 or TRBV6-3 with TRBJ1-1, with 7 bases that match TRBD1. This CDR3 comprises 14 residues. The germline V gene has CDR1 MNHEY and CDR2 SVGEGT. In DNA form, the CDR3 reads TGTGCCGGCAGTGACAGGGAAGAGAACACTGAAGCTTTCTTT. Translating gives CAGSDREENTEAFF.

The rearrangement joins TRBV30 to TRBJ2-2; D is unresolved. Between the trimmed V and J ends, which lost 4 bases and 6 bases, there was a span of 9 bases. CDR1 is GTSNPN and CDR2 is SVGIG in the germline V gene (reference sequence). CDR3 length: 12 amino acids. The CDR3: CAWMSAPGELFF. As DNA, the CDR3 is TGTGCCTGGATGTCAGCGCCCGGGGAGCTGTTTTTT.

This clone was seen once. V usage is TRBV19 and J usage is TRBJ2-5, with 14 bases matching TRBD2. Per germline, CDR1 LNHDA and CDR2 SQIVND (reference sequence). The CDR3 runs 15 residues. The J segment lost 3 bases and the V segment lost 3 bases, leaving 0 bases of the junction unmatched. The CDR3 is CASSMGLAGEETQYF. CDR3 sequence (DNA): TGTGCCAGTAGTATGGGACTAGCGGGGGAAGAGACCCAGTACTTC.

The chain couples TRBV4-3 to TRBJ1-1; TRBD1 is a possible D gene (6 bases). In germline, CDR1 is LGHNA, CDR2 YSLEER. Trimming shortened V by 3 bases and J by 1 base, and 9 bases separated the two germline ends. The CDR3 extends over 14 amino acids. The CDR3 loop reads CASSQETGNTEAFF. The CDR3 DNA is TGCGCCAGCAGCCAGGAGACAGGGAACACTGAAGCTTTCTTT.

This chain uses TRBV11-1 with TRBJ2-5, with TRBD1 identical over 9 bases. In germline, CDR1 is SGHAT, CDR2 FQDESV (reference sequence). This CDR3 is built from 15 residues. After removal of 7 bases from V and 5 bases from J, the junction contained 11 bases not matched to a gene. For the CDR3, the DNA is TGTGCCAGCACCCGGACAGGGGACACGGCGGAGACCCAGTACTTC. It yields the protein CASTRTGDTAETQYF.

V gene TRBV2 combines with J gene TRBJ2-6; a possible D gene is TRBD1 (6 bases). CDR3 size: 15 residues. The V gene lost 5 bases and the J gene lost 0 bases, with 8 bases spanning the gap. Germline V CDR1 and CDR2: SNHLY, FYNNEI. Here the CDR3 DNA reads TGTGCCAGCAGTCCACAGGGCTCTGGGGCCAACGTCCTGACTTTC. Protein product: CASSPQGSGANVLTF.

This clone was counted between two and nine times. The chain links TRBV23-1 to TRBJ1-3; TRBD1 matches at 7 bases. TRBV23-1 is placed among ORFs of uncertain function. V lost 2 bases and J lost 7; bases outside the gene matches: 5. The CDR3 runs to 14 residues. CDR3 bases: TGCGCCAGCAGTCAAACCCGACAGGGTAACACCATATATTTT. The encoded protein is CASSQTRQGNTIYF.

The V and J genes are TRBV5-5 and TRBJ1-6; no clear D gene. The V gene's germline CDR1 is SGHKS and CDR2 YYEKEE (reference sequence). The CDR3 is 16 residues long. V was trimmed by 1 base and J by 0 bases, leaving 8 bases between them. CDR3 in amino acids: CASSLSRNSYNSPLHF. CDR3 DNA sequence: TGTGCCAGCAGCTTGTCTAGGAACTCCTATAATTCACCCCTCCACTTT.

This rearrangement joins TRBV18 to TRBJ1-1; 7 bases map to TRBD1. Germline values: CDR1 KGHSH, CDR2 LQKENI. The CDR3 spans 15 residues. Trimming cost V 0 bases and J 4 bases; bases outside gene matches: 5. The CDR3 coding sequence is TGTGCCAGCTCACCACCGACAGGGTGGGGCACTGAAGCTTTCTTT. As protein: CASSPPTGWGTEAFF.

V and J are TRBV6-5 and TRBJ1-6; tentative D call: TRBD1 (6 bases). The CDR3 runs 13 residues. V was cut by 4 bases and J by 13 bases, with 14 bases left in between. Germline CDR1 MNHEY, CDR2 SVGAGI. In DNA, the CDR3 is TGTGCCAGCAGTTGGGACCGTCAGGGGCCCCTCCACTTT. Translation gives CASSWDRQGPLHF.

This chain links TRBV29-1 with TRBJ2-7; D is perhaps TRBD2 (6 bases). The V gene's germline CDR1 is SQVTM and CDR2 ANQGSEA. The CDR3 has 15 residues. V gave up 0 bases and J gave up 6 bases, with 18 bases separating them. CDR3 in DNA: TGCAGCGTTGAAGAATCCGGGACTCTAGGGAGCGAGCAGTACTTC. It yields the protein CSVEESGTLGSEQYF.

This clone was observed a few times. The sample contains more than one DNA sequence encoding this CDR3. The chain uses TRBV18 and TRBJ1-2; 9 bases are a match to TRBD1. Germline assignment: CDR1 KGHSH and CDR2 LQKENI. The CDR3 is 13 amino acids. The V gene end was trimmed by 2 bases and the J gene end by 6 bases; junction bases not matched to a gene: 1. The CDR3 protein is CASSPRTGDGYTF. CDR3 DNA: TGTGCCAGCTCACCAAGGACAGGGGATGGCTACACCTTC.

The chain uses TRBV29-1 and TRBJ2-7, with D possibly TRBD2 on 6 matching bases. V was trimmed by 7 bases and J by 0 bases, leaving 19 bases between them. CDR1 is SQVTM, CDR2 ANQGSEA, per germline. CDR3 length: 15 residues. CDR3 in DNA: TGCAGCGCCGACGACCCAGGCGGGGACTCCTACGAGCAGTACTTC. Translating it yields CSADDPGGDSYEQYF.

The chain couples TRBV28 to TRBJ2-7; D might be TRBD1 (5 bases). CDR1 is MDHEN and CDR2 is SYDVKM in the germline V gene. This CDR3 has 12 residues. V lost 5 bases and J 4 bases, leaving 9 bases between the germline ends. The CDR3 nucleotides are TGTGCCAGCAGTCCCCCAGGGTACGAGCAGTACTTC. Protein sequence: CASSPPGYEQYF.

This chain connects TRBV7-9 to TRBJ1-2, with 8 bases that match TRBD1. J lost 0 bases, V lost 4 bases, and 7 bases had no gene match. CDR1 is SEHNR and CDR2 is FQNEAQ in the germline V gene (reference sequence). CDR3 length: 16 residues. The CDR3 protein is CASSSGTGASNYGYTF. The CDR3 DNA is TGTGCCAGCAGCTCCGGGACAGGCGCCTCTAACTATGGCTACACCTTC.

The chain combines TRBV5-1 with TRBJ1-1; 7 nucleotides align to TRBD1. CDR3 length: 19 amino acids. Trimming cost V 0 bases and J 1 base; bases outside gene matches: 15. Germline V gives CDR1 SGHRS, CDR2 YFSETQ. CDR3 region: CASSLGLTLRTGENTEAFF. CDR3 in DNA: TGCGCCAGCAGCTTGGGCCTAACCCTCCGGACAGGTGAGAACACTGAAGCTTTCTTT.

The chain joins TRBV7-9 to TRBJ1-3, with TRBD1 matching over 7 bases. The CDR3 is 14 residues long. Germline loops: CDR1 SEHNR, CDR2 FQNEAQ (reference sequence). Trimming took 6 bases from V and 4 from J; bases not matched to a gene: 6. The CDR3 loop reads CASSPPGQGNTIYF. CDR3 bases: TGTGCCAGCAGTCCTCCGGGACAGGGAAACACCATATATTTT.

The rearrangement uses TRBV7-9 and TRBJ2-1; 8 bases map to TRBD1. Germline CDR1 is SEHNR and CDR2 is FQNEAQ (reference sequence). The CDR3 spans 15 residues. With 3 bases clipped from V and 6 bases from J, the junction kept 7 bases outside the gene matches. The CDR3 nucleotides are TGTGCCAGCAGCTTCTGGCAGGGGGCCAGCAATGAGCAGTTCTTC. This sequence encodes CASSFWQGASNEQFF.

This clone was detected once. V usage is TRBV3-1 (or the pseudogene TRBV3-2) and J usage is TRBJ2-7; D might be TRBD1 (5 bases). The germline gives CDR1 LGHDT, CDR2 YNNKEL (reference sequence). Trimming left V 6 bases short and J 4 bases short, with 19 bases between. CDR3 length: 15 residues. CDR3 loop: CASSAPETASYEQYF. DNA of the CDR3: TGTGCCAGCAGTGCCCCCGAGACAGCATCATACGAGCAGTACTTC.

The chain combines TRBV28 with TRBJ2-5; TRBD2 aligns across 11 bases. Germline assignment: CDR1 MDHEN and CDR2 SYDVKM. V lost 2 bases, J lost 1 base, and 3 bases stayed unmatched. The CDR3 runs to 16 residues. The CDR3 reads CASSLVGTSGQETQYF. CDR3 sequence (DNA): TGTGCCAGCAGTTTAGTTGGGACTAGCGGCCAAGAGACCCAGTACTTC.

The V gene is TRBV10-2, the J gene TRBJ2-7; a possible D gene is TRBD1 (5 bases). CDR1 and CDR2 from the germline V gene are WSHSY and SAAADI. V shed 1 base and J shed 6 bases, with 16 bases lying between them. The CDR3 spans 15 residues. In nucleotides, the CDR3 is TGCGCCAGCAGTGAGTTTATCGCAGGGTCCGGCGAGCAGTACTTC. Protein product: CASSEFIAGSGEQYF.

The rearrangement links TRBV5-6 to TRBJ2-7; 9 nucleotides line up with TRBD1. The germline CDR1 and CDR2 sequences are SGHDT and YYEEEE. The junction had 3 bases not matched to a gene; V was cut back by 5 bases and J by 3 bases. The CDR3 consists of 13 residues. CDR3 DNA: TGTGCCAGCAGAAAGACAGGGGGCTACGAGCAGTACTTC. The encoded protein is CASRKTGGYEQYF.

The chain joins TRBV30 to TRBJ2-3; no firm D call. The V gene lost 2 bases and the J gene lost 1 base, with 4 bases spanning the gap. The germline CDR1 and CDR2 sequences are GTSNPN and SVGIG (reference sequence). CDR3 size: 12 residues. CDR3 sequence (DNA): TGTGCCTGGAGTTCCGGCACAGATACGCAGTATTTT. Amino acids: CAWSSGTDTQYF.

This chain connects TRBV7-3 to TRBJ2-3; 7 bases align to TRBD2. The CDR3 has 15 amino acids. Looked up from germline, CDR1 is SGHTA and CDR2 is FQGTGA. Trimming cost V 2 bases and J 3 bases; bases outside gene matches: 5. The CDR3, as DNA: TGTGCCAGCAGCTTAGGGGCGGGAGTGACAGATACGCAGTATTTT. It encodes CASSLGAGVTDTQYF. Drawing the rest from reference TRBV7-3 and TRBJ2-3, the complete variable domain is GAGVSQTPSNKVTEKGKYVELRCDPISGHTALYWYRQSLGQGPEFLIYFQGTGAADDSGLPNDRFFAVRPEGSVSTLKIQRTERGDSAVYLCASSLGAGVTDTQYFGPGTRLTVL.

V and J are TRBV11-1 and TRBJ1-3; D is perhaps TRBD1 (6 bases). Germline V lookup: CDR1 SGHAT, CDR2 FQDESV (reference sequence). V lost 2 bases and J lost 4, with 15 bases in between. There are 16 residues in the CDR3. CDR3 sequence reads: CASSLSAGVTGNTIYF. CDR3 nucleotide sequence: TGTGCCAGCAGCTTATCGGCAGGGGTAACCGGAAACACCATATATTTT.

This rearrangement joins TRBV4-3 to TRBJ1-2; the D gene is possibly TRBD1 (5 bases). V lost 0 bases and J lost 7, with 12 bases in between. In germline, CDR1 is LGHNA, CDR2 YSLEER. The CDR3 is 14 residues long. CDR3 DNA: TGCGCCAGCAGCCAAGAAGGCGCAGGGTCTGGCTACACCTTC. Translating gives CASSQEGAGSGYTF.